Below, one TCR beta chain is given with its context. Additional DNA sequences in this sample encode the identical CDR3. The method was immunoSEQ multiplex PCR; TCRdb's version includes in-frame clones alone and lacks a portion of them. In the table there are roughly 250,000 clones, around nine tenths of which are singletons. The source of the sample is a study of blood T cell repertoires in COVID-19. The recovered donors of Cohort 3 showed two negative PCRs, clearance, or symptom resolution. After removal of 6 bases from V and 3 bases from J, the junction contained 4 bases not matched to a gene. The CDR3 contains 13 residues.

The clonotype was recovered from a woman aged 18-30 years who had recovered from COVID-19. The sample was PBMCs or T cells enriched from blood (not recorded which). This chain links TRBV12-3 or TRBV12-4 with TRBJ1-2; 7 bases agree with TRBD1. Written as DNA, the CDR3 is TGTGCCAGCAGCCGGGGACAGTACTATGGCTACACCTTC. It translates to CASSRGQYYGYTF.